Each of the 20 T cell receptor beta chains below was sequenced from the same sample in a study of a mutant IDH1 vaccine in newly diagnosed glioma. Time point indicated: week 47, end of study. The study gave 300 ug of mutant IDH1 20-mer peptide per vaccine dose, with topical imiquimod. Antigen specificity for these receptors is unknown. The repertoire was sequenced with immunoSEQ multiplex PCR; TCRdb's copy has only in-frame clones and lacks some. The sample comprises around 30,000 clones, over 85% of which are singletons, and 2% to 2.5% rests with the top ten. The sample consisted of PBMCs, taken from a glioma patient whose treatment included an IDH1 peptide vaccine. Source of these receptors: a man aged 35 to 55 with glioma.

The V and J genes are TRBV14 and TRBJ1-2; D perhaps matches TRBD1 (5 bases). V gave up 1 base and J gave up 4 bases, with 13 bases separating them. Germline loops: CDR1 SGHDN, CDR2 FVKESK. CDR3 size: 15 residues. The CDR3 reads CASSQAWGGSYGYTF. Here the CDR3 DNA reads TGTGCCAGCAGCCAAGCCTGGGGCGGATCCTATGGCTACACCTTC.

The rearrangement uses TRBV7-2 and TRBJ2-5, with 7 bases identical to TRBD1. Losses at the gene ends were 6 bases for V and 2 bases for J; bases not matched to a gene: 9. Germline V lookup: CDR1 SGHTA, CDR2 FQGNSA. The CDR3 consists of 15 residues. In nucleotides, the CDR3 is TGTGCCAGCAGAACCCCCGGGACAGTACAAGAGACCCAGTACTTC. This codes for CASRTPGTVQETQYF.

The rearrangement joins TRBV7-9 to TRBJ1-2; D gene unclear. CDR3 length: 13 amino acids. CDR1 and CDR2 (germline): SEHNR, FQNEAQ (reference sequence). Trimming cost V 7 bases and J 2 bases, with 11 bases left between them. CDR3 amino acids: CASTDRTNYGYTF. CDR3 sequence (DNA): TGTGCCAGCACCGACCGCACCAACTATGGCTACACCTTC. The full variable domain, completed using reference TRBV7-9 and TRBJ1-2, is DTGVSQNPRHKITKRGQNVTFRCDPISEHNRLYWYRQTLGQGPEFLTYFQNEAQLEKSRLLSDRFSAERPKGSFSTLEIQRTEQGDSAMYLCASTDRTNYGYTFGSGTRLTVV.

The gene calls are TRBV19 and TRBJ1-2; 8 bases are a match to TRBD1. The CDR3 has 14 residues. CDR1 is LNHDA and CDR2 is SQIVND in the germline V gene (reference sequence). V was pared by 3 bases and J by 0 bases, with 0 bases of the junction left unmatched. CDR3 nucleotides: TGTGCCAGTAGTATGACAGGGGCTAACTATGGCTACACCTTC. This gives the protein CASSMTGANYGYTF. The full variable domain, in which reference TRBV19 and TRBJ1-2 provide the parts outside the CDR3, is DGGITQSPKYLFRKEGQNVTLSCEQNLNHDAMYWYRQDPGQGLRLIYYSQIVNDFQKGDIAEGYSVSREKKESFPLTVTSAQKNPTAFYLCASSMTGANYGYTFGSGTRLTVV.

The chain carries TRBV11-3 and TRBJ2-7; TRBD1 agrees at 7 bases. This CDR3 region has 17 residues. The trim removed 1 base at V and 3 bases at J, leaving 12 bases unmatched. Germline lookup yields CDR1 SGHNT and CDR2 YENEEA. The CDR3 region has the DNA TGTGCCAGCAGCTTAGGCCCACTTACGACAGGGCTCTACGAGCAGTACTTC. This encodes CASSLGPLTTGLYEQYF.

The rearrangement links TRBV18 to TRBJ1-2; possible D gene TRBD1, 6 bases. CDR1 KGHSH and CDR2 LQKENI come from the germline V gene. Trimming stripped 2 bases from V and 4 bases from J, with 14 bases between. The CDR3 covers 15 residues. This CDR3 reads CASSPGQGLSYGYTF. The CDR3 region has the DNA TGTGCCAGCTCACCAGGGCAGGGGCTCAGCTATGGCTACACCTTC.

J is TRBJ2-7 and V is TRBV14; D ambiguous. V lost 5 bases and J lost 9, with 11 bases in between. Germline V gene data show CDR1 as SGHDN and CDR2 as FVKESK. The CDR3 totals 11 residues. Here the CDR3 DNA reads TGTGCCAGCAGCGGCGGCATGGGGCAGTACTTC. Amino acid sequence: CASSGGMGQYF.

V gene TRBV5-1 combines with J gene TRBJ2-1, with 12 bases lining up with TRBD2. CDR1 and CDR2 from the germline V gene are SGHRS and YFSETQ. The ends lost 3 bases at V and 2 bases at J; junction bases unmatched: 3. The CDR3 runs 16 residues. CDR3 amino acids: CASSSPSGRAYNEQFF. CDR3 nucleotides: TGCGCCAGCAGCTCCCCTAGCGGGAGGGCCTACAATGAGCAGTTCTTC.

The rearrangement links TRBV28 to TRBJ2-7; 7 bases agree with TRBD1. This CDR3 comprises 14 residues. Germline V gene data show CDR1 as MDHEN and CDR2 as SYDVKM. V gave up 6 bases and J gave up 3 bases; unmatched junction bases: 8. The CDR3 is CASRGAGTVYEQYF. As DNA, the CDR3 is TGTGCCAGCAGAGGGGCCGGGACAGTCTACGAGCAGTACTTC. Full variable domain (missing parts from reference TRBV28 and TRBJ2-7): DVKVTQSSRYLVKRTGEKVFLECVQDMDHENMFWYRQDPGLGLRLIYFSYDVKMKEKGDIPEGYSVSREKKERFSLILESASTNQTSMYLCASRGAGTVYEQYFGPGTRLTVT.

The chain couples TRBV6-4 to TRBJ2-2; 10 bases map to TRBD1. There are 17 residues in the CDR3. V gave up 4 bases and J gave up 2 bases; unmatched junction bases: 7. The germline V gene encodes CDR1 MRHNA and CDR2 SNTAGT. CDR3 region: CASSVRTGGYNTGELFF. The CDR3 DNA is TGTGCCAGCAGTGTTCGGACAGGGGGTTACAACACCGGGGAGCTGTTTTTT.

This sequence joins TRBV7-3 and TRBJ2-6; 9 bases are shared with TRBD1. The CDR3 runs 15 residues. J lost 4 bases, V lost 5 bases, and 3 bases had no gene match. CDR1 is SGHTA, CDR2 FQGTGA, per germline. CDR3 nucleotide sequence: TGTGCCAGCAGCCCACAGGGGGCAGGGGCCAACGTCCTGACTTTC. Translating gives CASSPQGAGANVLTF. Together with reference TRBV7-3 and TRBJ2-6, the CDR3 gives the full variable domain: GAGVSQTPSNKVTEKGKYVELRCDPISGHTALYWYRQSLGQGPEFLIYFQGTGAADDSGLPNDRFFAVRPEGSVSTLKIQRTERGDSAVYLCASSPQGAGANVLTFGAGSRLTVL.

The chain combines TRBV28 with TRBJ1-1; D not certain. This CDR3 contains 14 residues. The germline gives CDR1 MDHEN, CDR2 SYDVKM. Trimming cost V 5 bases and J 1 base, with 11 bases left between them. The CDR3 loop is CASSPVTGNTEAFF. In DNA, the CDR3 is TGTGCCAGCAGTCCCGTGACGGGGAACACTGAAGCTTTCTTT.

The V and J genes are TRBV2 and TRBJ2-7; TRBD1 is a possible D gene (5 bases). V dropped 2 bases and J dropped 3 bases, with 5 bases sitting between them. CDR3 length equals 12 residues. CDR1 is SNHLY and CDR2 is FYNNEI in the germline V gene. The CDR3: CASSERGYEQYV. In nucleotides, the CDR3 is TGTGCCAGCAGTGAAAGGGGCTACGAGCAGTACGTC.

The J gene is TRBJ1-2, the V gene TRBV5-6; unclear D gene. The CDR3 covers 14 residues. Trimming removed 2 bases at V and 2 bases at J, with 10 bases between. CDR1 SGHDT and CDR2 YYEEEE come from the germline V gene. In nucleotides, the CDR3 is TGTGCCAGCAGCTTTGAACCGAGGAACTATGGCTACACCTTC. Its protein product is CASSFEPRNYGYTF.

The chain recombines TRBV7-2 with TRBJ2-7; D may be TRBD2 (6 bases). The CDR3 covers 14 residues. Trimming removed 7 bases from V and 7 bases from J, with 20 bases in between. The V gene's germline CDR1 is SGHTA and CDR2 FQGNSA. CDR3 sequence (DNA): TGTGCCAGCAAGACCGGGACTCAAGGTGGGGAGCAGTACTTC. Its protein product is CASKTGTQGGEQYF.

This clone was observed once. The chain joins TRBV28 to TRBJ2-1; 7 positions match TRBD2. With V trimmed by 5 bases and J by 6 bases, 16 bases remained unmatched. CDR3 length equals 17 residues. CDR1 is MDHEN and CDR2 is SYDVKM in the germline V gene. CDR3 in amino acids: CASSGGRGSGISNEQFF. The CDR3 DNA follows: TGTGCCAGCAGTGGAGGCCGGGGGAGCGGGATATCCAATGAGCAGTTCTTC. Variable domain in full (rest from reference TRBV28 and TRBJ2-1): DVKVTQSSRYLVKRTGEKVFLECVQDMDHENMFWYRQDPGLGLRLIYFSYDVKMKEKGDIPEGYSVSREKKERFSLILESASTNQTSMYLCASSGGRGSGISNEQFFGPGTRLTVL.

The chain joins TRBV27 to TRBJ2-7; TRBD1 matches at 10 bases. The CDR3 consists of 17 residues. From germline, CDR1 is MNHEY and CDR2 SMNVEV (reference sequence). The ends lost 4 bases at V and 6 bases at J; junction bases unmatched: 15. CDR3 DNA sequence: TGTGCCAGCAGTTCGGGGACAGGGGACAGGGGAAGGAGCGAGCAGTACTTC. It yields the protein CASSSGTGDRGRSEQYF.

The chain carries TRBV28 and TRBJ1-5; D remains unclear. This CDR3 has 15 residues. Germline CDR1 reads MDHEN; CDR2 reads SYDVKM. The V gene lost 7 bases and the J gene lost 0 bases, with 13 bases spanning the gap. The CDR3 region has the DNA TGTGCCAGCAAATACTCCCGCAGTAGCAATCAGCCCCAGCATTTT. It yields the protein CASKYSRSSNQPQHF. The complete variable domain, with remaining parts taken from reference TRBV28 and TRBJ1-5, reads DVKVTQSSRYLVKRTGEKVFLECVQDMDHENMFWYRQDPGLGLRLIYFSYDVKMKEKGDIPEGYSVSREKKERFSLILESASTNQTSMYLCASKYSRSSNQPQHFGDGTRLSIL.

The chain couples TRBV4-1 to TRBJ2-2, with unresolved D. V lost 5 bases and J lost 8, with 9 bases in between. The germline gives CDR1 MGHRA, CDR2 YSYEKL. This CDR3 region has 12 residues. The CDR3 region has the DNA TGCGCCAGCAGCAGTCTTGCGGGGGAGCTGTTTTTT. Translating gives CASSSLAGELFF.

This chain connects TRBV19 to TRBJ1-3; D not certain. The CDR3 is 14 residues long. Trimming took off 8 bases at V and 7 bases at J, with 18 bases between the two ends. The germline V gene encodes CDR1 LNHDA and CDR2 SQIVND (reference sequence). CDR3 protein: CASSPVQVRNTIYF. The CDR3 bases are TGTGCCAGTTCCCCGGTTCAGGTCCGGAACACCATATATTTT.